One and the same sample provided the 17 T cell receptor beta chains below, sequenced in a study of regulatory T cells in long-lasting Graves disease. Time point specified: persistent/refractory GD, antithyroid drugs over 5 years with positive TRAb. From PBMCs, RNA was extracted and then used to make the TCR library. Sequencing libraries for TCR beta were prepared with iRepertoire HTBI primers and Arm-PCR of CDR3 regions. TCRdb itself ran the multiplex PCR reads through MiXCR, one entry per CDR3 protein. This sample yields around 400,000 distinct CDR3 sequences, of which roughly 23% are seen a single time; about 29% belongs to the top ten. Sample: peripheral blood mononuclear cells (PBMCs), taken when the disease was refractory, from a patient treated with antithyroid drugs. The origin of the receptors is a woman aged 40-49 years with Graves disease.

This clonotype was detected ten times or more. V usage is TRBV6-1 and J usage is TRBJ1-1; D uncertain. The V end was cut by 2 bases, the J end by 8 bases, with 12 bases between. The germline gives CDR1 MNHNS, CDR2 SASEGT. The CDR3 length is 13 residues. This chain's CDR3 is CASSETPGREAFF. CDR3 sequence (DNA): TGTGCCAGCAGTGAAACTCCCGGCAGGGAAGCTTTCTTT.

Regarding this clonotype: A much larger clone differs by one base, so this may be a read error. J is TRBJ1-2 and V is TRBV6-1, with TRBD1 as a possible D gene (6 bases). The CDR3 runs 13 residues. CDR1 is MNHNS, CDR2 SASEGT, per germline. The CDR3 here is CVSRETGNYGYTF. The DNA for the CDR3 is TGTGTCAGCAGAGAAACAGGGAACTATGGCTACACCTTC.

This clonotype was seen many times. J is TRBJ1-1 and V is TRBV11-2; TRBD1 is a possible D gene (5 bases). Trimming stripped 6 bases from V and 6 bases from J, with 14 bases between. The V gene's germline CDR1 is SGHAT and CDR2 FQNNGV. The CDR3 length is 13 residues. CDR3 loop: CASRTTGIPEAFF. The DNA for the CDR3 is TGTGCCAGCAGAACCACAGGTATCCCTGAAGCTTTCTTT.

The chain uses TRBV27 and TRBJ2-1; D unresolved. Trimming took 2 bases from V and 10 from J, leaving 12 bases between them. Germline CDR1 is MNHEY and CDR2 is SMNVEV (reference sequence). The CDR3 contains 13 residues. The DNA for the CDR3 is TGTGCCAGCAGTTTAAGCTCCCTATGGGAGCAGTTCTTC. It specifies CASSLSSLWEQFF.

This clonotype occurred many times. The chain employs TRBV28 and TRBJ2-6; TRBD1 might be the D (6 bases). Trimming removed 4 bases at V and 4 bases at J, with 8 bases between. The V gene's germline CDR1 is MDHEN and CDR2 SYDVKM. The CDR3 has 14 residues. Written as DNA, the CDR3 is TGTGCCAGCAGTTCAGGACAGGGGGCCAACGTCCTGACTTTC. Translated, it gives CASSSGQGANVLTF. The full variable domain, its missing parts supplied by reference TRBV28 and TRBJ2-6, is DVKVTQSSRYLVKRTGEKVFLECVQDMDHENMFWYRQDPGLGLRLIYFSYDVKMKEKGDIPEGYSVSREKKERFSLILESASTNQTSMYLCASSSGQGANVLTFGAGSRLTVL.

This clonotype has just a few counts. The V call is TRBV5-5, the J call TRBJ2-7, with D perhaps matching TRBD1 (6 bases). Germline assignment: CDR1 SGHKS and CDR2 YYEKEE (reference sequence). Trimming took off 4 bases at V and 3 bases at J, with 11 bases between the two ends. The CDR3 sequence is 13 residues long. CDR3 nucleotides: TGTGCCAGCAGCCAAGCAGGGGTCTACGAGCAGTACTTC. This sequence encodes CASSQAGVYEQYF.

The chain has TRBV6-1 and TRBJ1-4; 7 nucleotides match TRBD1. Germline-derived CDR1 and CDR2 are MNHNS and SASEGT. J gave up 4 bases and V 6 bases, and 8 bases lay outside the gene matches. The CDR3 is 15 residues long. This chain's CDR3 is CASSQGQSLNEKLFF. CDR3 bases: TGTGCCAGCAGCCAGGGACAGAGCCTTAATGAAAAACTGTTTTTT.

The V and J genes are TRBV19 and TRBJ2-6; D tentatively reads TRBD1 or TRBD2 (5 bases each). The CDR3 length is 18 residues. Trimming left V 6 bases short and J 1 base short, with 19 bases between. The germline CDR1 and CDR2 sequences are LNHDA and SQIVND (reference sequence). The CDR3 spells CASRGDRLLTSGANVLTF. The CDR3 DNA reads TGTGCCAGTAGGGGTGACAGACTACTTACTTCTGGGGCCAACGTCCTGACTTTC.

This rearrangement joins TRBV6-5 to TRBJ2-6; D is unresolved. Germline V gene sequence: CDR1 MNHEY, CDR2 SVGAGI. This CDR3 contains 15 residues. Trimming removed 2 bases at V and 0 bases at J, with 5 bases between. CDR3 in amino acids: CASSYRDSGANVLTF. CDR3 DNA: TGTGCCAGCAGTTACAGGGACTCTGGGGCCAACGTCCTGACTTTC.

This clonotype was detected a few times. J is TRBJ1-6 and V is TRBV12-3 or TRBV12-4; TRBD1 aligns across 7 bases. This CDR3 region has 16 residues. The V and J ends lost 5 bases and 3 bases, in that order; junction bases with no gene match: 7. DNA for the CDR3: TGTGCCAGCAGTACACAGACAGGGCTCTATAATTCACCCCTCCACTTT. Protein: CASSTQTGLYNSPLHF.

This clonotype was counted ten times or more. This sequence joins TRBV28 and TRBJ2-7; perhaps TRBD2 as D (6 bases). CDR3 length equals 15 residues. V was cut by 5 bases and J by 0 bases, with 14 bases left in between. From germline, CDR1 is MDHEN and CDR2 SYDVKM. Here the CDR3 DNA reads TGTGCCAGCAGTCCAGCTAGCGCTAGCTCCTACGAGCAGTACTTC. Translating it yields CASSPASASSYEQYF.

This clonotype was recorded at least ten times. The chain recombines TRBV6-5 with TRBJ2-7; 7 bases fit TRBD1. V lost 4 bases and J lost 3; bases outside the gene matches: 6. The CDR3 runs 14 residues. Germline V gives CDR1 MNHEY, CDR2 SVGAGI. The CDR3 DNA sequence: TGTGCCAGCAGTTCGTGGGCAGGGGGCTACGAGCAGTACTTC. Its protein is CASSSWAGGYEQYF.

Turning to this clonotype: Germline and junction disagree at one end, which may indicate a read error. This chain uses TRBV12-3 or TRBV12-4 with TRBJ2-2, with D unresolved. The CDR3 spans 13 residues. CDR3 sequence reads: CASSFRVTEELFF. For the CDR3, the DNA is TGTGCCAGCAGTTTTAGGGTCACCGAGGAGCTGTTTTTT.

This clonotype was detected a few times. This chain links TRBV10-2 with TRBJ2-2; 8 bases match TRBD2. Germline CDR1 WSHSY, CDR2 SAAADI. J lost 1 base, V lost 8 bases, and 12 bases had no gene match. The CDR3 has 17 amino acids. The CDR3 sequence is CASEFPGLAGNTGELFF. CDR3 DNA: TGCGCCAGCGAATTCCCTGGGCTAGCGGGGAACACCGGGGAGCTGTTTTTT.

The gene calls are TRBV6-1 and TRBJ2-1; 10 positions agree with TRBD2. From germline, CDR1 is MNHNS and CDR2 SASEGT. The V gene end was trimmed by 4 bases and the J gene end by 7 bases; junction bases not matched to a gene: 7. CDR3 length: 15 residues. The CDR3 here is CASSVLAGDPNEQFF. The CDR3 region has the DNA TGTGCCAGCAGTGTCCTAGCGGGGGACCCTAATGAGCAGTTCTTC.

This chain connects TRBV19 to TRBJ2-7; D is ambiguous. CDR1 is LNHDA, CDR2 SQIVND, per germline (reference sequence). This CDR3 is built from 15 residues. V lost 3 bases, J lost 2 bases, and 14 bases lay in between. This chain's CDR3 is CASSISVLGAYEQYF. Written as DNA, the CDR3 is TGTGCCAGTAGTATTAGTGTCCTCGGAGCCTACGAGCAGTACTTC.

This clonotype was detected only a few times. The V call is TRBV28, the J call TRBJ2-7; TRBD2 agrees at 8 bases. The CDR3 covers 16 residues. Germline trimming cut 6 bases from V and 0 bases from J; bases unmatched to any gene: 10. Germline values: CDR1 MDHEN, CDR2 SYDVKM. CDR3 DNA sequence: TGTGCCAGCAGCCAAGCCGCTAGCGGGCTCTCCTACGAGCAGTACTTC. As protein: CASSQAASGLSYEQYF.